These 14 T cell receptor beta chains came from one sample sequenced in a study of blood T cell repertoires in COVID-19. Libraries were prepared by immunoSEQ multiplex PCR; TCRdb keeps only in-frame clonotypes and omits some of them. The repertoire holds around 290,000 clones, with around nine tenths as singletons. The sample consisted of PBMCs or T cells enriched from blood (not recorded which). These receptors originate from a woman younger than 30 who had recovered from COVID-19.

This rearrangement joins TRBV28 to TRBJ2-5; 13 bases fit TRBD2. Germline loops: CDR1 MDHEN, CDR2 SYDVKM. After removal of 4 bases from V and 4 bases from J, the junction contained 6 bases not matched to a gene. There are 16 residues in the CDR3. The CDR3 spells CASSSGTSGNGETQYF. CDR3 DNA: TGTGCCAGCAGTTCCGGGACTAGCGGGAACGGAGAGACCCAGTACTTC.

The chain combines TRBV7-9 with TRBJ2-7; the D gene is possibly TRBD1 (6 bases). V was pared by 5 bases and J by 2 bases, with 16 bases between. CDR3 length: 15 residues. The germline CDR1 and CDR2 sequences are SEHNR and FQNEAQ (reference sequence). This CDR3 reads CASSQARDTAYEQYF. As DNA, the CDR3 is TGTGCCAGCAGCCAAGCCCGGGACACAGCCTACGAGCAGTACTTC.

This sequence joins TRBV9 and TRBJ2-5, with D perhaps TRBD2 (5 bases). In germline, CDR1 is SGDLS, CDR2 YYNGEE. V was clipped by 3 bases and J by 5 bases, with 8 bases between them. The CDR3 covers 12 residues. The CDR3, as DNA: TGTGCCAGCAGCGGCCGGGGTGAGACCCAGTACTTC. Residues: CASSGRGETQYF.

The sample holds one count of this clone. CDR3 amino acids: CASSQAQGYTF. The CDR3 DNA reads TGTGCCAGCAGCCAAGCTCAGGGCTACACCTTC. The chain couples TRBV3-1 (or the pseudogene TRBV3-2) to TRBJ1-2; the D is unclear. The V gene's germline CDR1 is LGHDT and CDR2 YNNKEL (reference sequence). Trimming shortened V by 1 base and J by 8 bases, and 5 bases separated the two germline ends. This CDR3 has 11 amino acids.

This rearrangement joins TRBV28 to TRBJ2-3, with TRBD2 matching over 12 bases. Germline CDR1 is MDHEN and CDR2 is SYDVKM. Trimming took 10 bases from V and 1 from J; bases not matched to a gene: 12. This CDR3 has 17 residues. The CDR3 DNA is TGTGCCACCCTCCCTAGCGGGAGGGCCCTCGGCACAGATACGCAGTATTTT. This codes for CATLPSGRALGTDTQYF.

The chain employs TRBV4-3 and TRBJ1-1; no definite D call. Germline lookup yields CDR1 LGHNA and CDR2 YSLEER. With 1 base removed from V and 1 base from J, the gap between germline ends came to 13 bases. The CDR3 runs to 16 residues. The CDR3 reads CASSQGASYRNTEAFF. The CDR3 DNA reads TGCGCCAGCAGCCAAGGAGCATCGTATCGGAACACTGAAGCTTTCTTT.

This rearrangement joins TRBV3-1 (or the pseudogene TRBV3-2) to TRBJ1-1, with D possibly matching TRBD1 (5 bases). This CDR3 spans 17 amino acids. Trimming cost V 3 bases and J 3 bases, with 20 bases left between them. Germline-derived CDR1 and CDR2 are LGHDT and YNNKEL (reference sequence). The CDR3 loop is CASSHLGPGGRDTEAFF. The CDR3 DNA reads as TGTGCCAGCAGCCACCTTGGTCCCGGGGGAAGGGACACTGAAGCTTTCTTT.

This chain uses TRBV5-6 with TRBJ1-1; TRBD1 might be the D (5 bases). The CDR3 covers 17 residues. V was shortened by 3 bases and J by 0 bases, with 18 bases between the two germline ends. CDR1 is SGHDT, CDR2 YYEEEE, per germline. This CDR3 is CASSYGQPWSMNTEAFF. CDR3 DNA sequence: TGTGCCAGCAGCTATGGACAACCATGGTCGATGAACACTGAAGCTTTCTTT.

The rearrangement uses TRBV11-2 and TRBJ2-3; D might be TRBD1 (5 bases). The CDR3 length is 16 residues. The V end was cut by 8 bases, the J end by 8 bases, with 26 bases between. Germline V gene lookup returns CDR1 SGHAT and CDR2 FQNNGV. CDR3 region: CASAGWGSRRSGTQYF. Here the CDR3 DNA reads TGTGCCAGCGCCGGATGGGGCTCCCGCCGGTCGGGTACGCAGTATTTT.

The rearrangement links TRBV12-3 or TRBV12-4 to TRBJ2-1; 7 positions match TRBD1. V lost 7 bases to trimming and J lost 8 bases; unmatched junction nucleotides: 8. The CDR3 runs 13 residues. CDR3 loop: CASKGRGYDEQFF. CDR3 DNA: TGTGCCAGCAAGGGCAGGGGGTACGATGAGCAGTTCTTC.

The chain uses TRBV11-2 and TRBJ2-1, with TRBD2 identical over 8 bases. This CDR3 has 15 residues. CDR1 and CDR2 (germline): SGHAT, FQNNGV. V was pared by 4 bases and J by 5 bases, with 7 bases of the junction left unmatched. The CDR3 is CASSSDSGNNNEQFF. CDR3 sequence (DNA): TGTGCCAGCAGCTCCGATAGCGGGAATAACAATGAGCAGTTCTTC.

Ten or more counts support this clone. The genes are TRBV5-4 and TRBJ1-1; 10 bases align to TRBD1. The CDR3 contains 14 residues. With V trimmed by 7 bases and J by 5 bases, 8 bases remained unmatched. CDR1 is SGHNT and CDR2 is YYREEE in the germline V gene (reference sequence). CDR3 amino acids: CASGEDRGFTEAFF. The CDR3 coding sequence is TGTGCCAGCGGAGAGGACAGGGGGTTTACTGAAGCTTTCTTT.

The chain couples TRBV4-1 to TRBJ1-1; no clear D gene. Germline-derived CDR1 and CDR2 are MGHRA and YSYEKL. V lost 5 bases, J lost 1 base, and 14 bases lay in between. The CDR3 contains 15 residues. As DNA, the CDR3 is TGCGCCAGCAGCGGTTCCGGTCGAGGGAACACTGAAGCTTTCTTT. The encoded protein is CASSGSGRGNTEAFF.

This chain links TRBV10-3 with TRBJ1-1; D perhaps matches TRBD1 (6 bases). CDR1 and CDR2 from the germline V gene are ENHRY and SYGVKD. Trimming took off 5 bases at V and 3 bases at J, with 16 bases between the two ends. This CDR3 is 15 amino acids long. This chain's CDR3 is CAISQHRVTDTEAFF. The CDR3 coding sequence is TGTGCCATCAGTCAGCACAGGGTTACGGACACTGAAGCTTTCTTT.